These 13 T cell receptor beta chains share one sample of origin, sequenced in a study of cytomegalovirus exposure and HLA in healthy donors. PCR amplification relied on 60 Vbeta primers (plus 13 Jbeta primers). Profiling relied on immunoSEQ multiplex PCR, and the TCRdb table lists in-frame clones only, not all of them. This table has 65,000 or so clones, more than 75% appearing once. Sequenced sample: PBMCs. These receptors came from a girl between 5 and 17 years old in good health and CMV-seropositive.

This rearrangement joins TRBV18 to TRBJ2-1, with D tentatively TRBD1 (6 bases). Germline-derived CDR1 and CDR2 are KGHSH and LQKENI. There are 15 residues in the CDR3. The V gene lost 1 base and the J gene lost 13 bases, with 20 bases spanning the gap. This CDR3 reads CASSPRRDIRVPQFF. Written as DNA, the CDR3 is TGTGCCAGCTCACCACGTCGGGACATCAGGGTCCCCCAGTTCTTC.

In DNA, the CDR3 is TGTGCCAGCAGCCAAGATGGGCTAGCGGGGGCCTCTGGGTATTTT. As protein: CASSQDGLAGASGYF. The chain combines TRBV4-2 with TRBJ2-3, with 10 bases matching TRBD2. The CDR3 extends over 15 amino acids. Germline CDR1 LGHNA, CDR2 YNFKEQ. J was trimmed by 14 bases and V by 0 bases; bases with no gene match: 11.

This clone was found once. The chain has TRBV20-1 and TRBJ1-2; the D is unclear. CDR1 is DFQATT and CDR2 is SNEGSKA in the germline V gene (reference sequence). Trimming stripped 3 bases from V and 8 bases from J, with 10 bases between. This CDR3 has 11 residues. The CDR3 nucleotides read TGCAGTGCTAGGAGAGGGATCGGCTACACCTTC. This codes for CSARRGIGYTF.

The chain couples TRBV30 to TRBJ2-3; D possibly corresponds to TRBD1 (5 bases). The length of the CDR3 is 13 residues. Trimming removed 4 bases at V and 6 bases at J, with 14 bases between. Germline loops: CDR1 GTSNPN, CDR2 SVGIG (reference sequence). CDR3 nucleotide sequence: TGTGCCTGGATCCGTAGGGGCATTGATACGCAGTATTTT. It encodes CAWIRRGIDTQYF.

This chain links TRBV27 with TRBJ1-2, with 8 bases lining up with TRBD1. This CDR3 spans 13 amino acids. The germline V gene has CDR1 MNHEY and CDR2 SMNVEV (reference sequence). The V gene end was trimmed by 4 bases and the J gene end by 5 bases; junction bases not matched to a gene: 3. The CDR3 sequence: CASSYGTGYGYTF. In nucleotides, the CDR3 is TGTGCCAGCAGTTACGGGACAGGTTATGGCTACACCTTC.

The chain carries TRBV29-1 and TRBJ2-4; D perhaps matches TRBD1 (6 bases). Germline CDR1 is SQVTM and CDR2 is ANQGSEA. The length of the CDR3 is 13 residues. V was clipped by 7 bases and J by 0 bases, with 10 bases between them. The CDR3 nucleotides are TGCAGCGCCGGACAGCGAGCCAAAAACATTCAGTACTTC. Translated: CSAGQRAKNIQYF. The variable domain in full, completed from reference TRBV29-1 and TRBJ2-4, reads SAVISQKPSRDICQRGTSLTIQCQVDSQVTMMFWYRQQPGQSLTLIATANQGSEATYESGFVIDKFPISRPNLTFSTLTVSNMSPEDSSIYLCSAGQRAKNIQYFGAGTRLSVL.

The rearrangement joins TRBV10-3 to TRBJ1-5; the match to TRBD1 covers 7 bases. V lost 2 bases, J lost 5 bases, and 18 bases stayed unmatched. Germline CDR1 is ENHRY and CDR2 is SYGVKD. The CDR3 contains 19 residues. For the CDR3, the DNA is TGTGCCATCAGTGAGAACGTGAGGGGCAGGGGGATTCGGGATCAGCCCCAGCATTTT. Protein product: CAISENVRGRGIRDQPQHF.

The CDR3 loop reads CASASGIGELFF. CDR3 nucleotide sequence: TGTGCCAGCGCGTCCGGGATCGGGGAGCTGTTTTTT. The chain joins TRBV5-4 to TRBJ2-2, with D maybe TRBD2 (5 bases). The V and J ends lost 7 bases and 7 bases respectively, with 11 bases between them. CDR1 is SGHNT, CDR2 YYREEE, per germline (reference sequence). CDR3 size: 12 residues.

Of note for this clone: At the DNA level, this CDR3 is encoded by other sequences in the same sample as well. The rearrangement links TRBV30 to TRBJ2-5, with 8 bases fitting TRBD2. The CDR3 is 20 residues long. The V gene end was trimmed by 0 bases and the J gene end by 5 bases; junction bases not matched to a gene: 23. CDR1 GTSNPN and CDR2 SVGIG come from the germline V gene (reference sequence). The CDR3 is CAWSVLRVGGDGRVKETQYF. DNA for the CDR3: TGTGCCTGGAGTGTACTTCGGGTCGGGGGGGACGGGAGGGTCAAGGAGACCCAGTACTTC.

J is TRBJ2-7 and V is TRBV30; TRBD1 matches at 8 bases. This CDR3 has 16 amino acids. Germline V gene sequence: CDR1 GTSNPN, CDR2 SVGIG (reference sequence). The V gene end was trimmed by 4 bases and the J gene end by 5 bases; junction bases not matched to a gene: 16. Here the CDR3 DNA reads TGTGCCTGGACCCCCCTACGGGGCAGGGGGCGCAACGAGCAGTACTTC. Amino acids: CAWTPLRGRGRNEQYF.

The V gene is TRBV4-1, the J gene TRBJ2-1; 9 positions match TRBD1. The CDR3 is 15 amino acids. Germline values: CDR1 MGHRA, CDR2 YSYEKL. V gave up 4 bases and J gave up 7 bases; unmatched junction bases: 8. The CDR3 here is CASSRGQGTRNEQFF. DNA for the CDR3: TGCGCCAGCAGCCGCGGACAGGGGACAAGGAATGAGCAGTTCTTC.

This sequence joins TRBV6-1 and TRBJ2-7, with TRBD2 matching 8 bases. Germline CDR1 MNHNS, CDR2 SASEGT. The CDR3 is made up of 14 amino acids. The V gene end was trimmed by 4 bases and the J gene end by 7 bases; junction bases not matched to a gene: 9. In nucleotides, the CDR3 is TGTGCCAGCAGTGTTGGTAGCGGGGCGCAAGAGCAGTACTTC. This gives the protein CASSVGSGAQEQYF.

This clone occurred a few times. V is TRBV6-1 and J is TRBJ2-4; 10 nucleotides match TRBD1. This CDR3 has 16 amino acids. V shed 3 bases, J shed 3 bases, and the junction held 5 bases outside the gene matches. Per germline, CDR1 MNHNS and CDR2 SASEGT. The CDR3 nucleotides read TGTGCCAGCAGTGATAGGGACAGGGGATTCAAAAACATTCAGTACTTC. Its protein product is CASSDRDRGFKNIQYF.